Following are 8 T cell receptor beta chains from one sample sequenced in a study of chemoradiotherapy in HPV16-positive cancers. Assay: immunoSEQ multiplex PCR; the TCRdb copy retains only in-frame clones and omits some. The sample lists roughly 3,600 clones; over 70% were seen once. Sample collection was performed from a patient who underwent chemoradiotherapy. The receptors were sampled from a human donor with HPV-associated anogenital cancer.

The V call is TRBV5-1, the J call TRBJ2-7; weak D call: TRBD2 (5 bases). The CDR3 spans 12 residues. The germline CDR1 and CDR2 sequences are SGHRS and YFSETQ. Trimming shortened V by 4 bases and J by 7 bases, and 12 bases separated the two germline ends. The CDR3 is CASSPEAGEQYF. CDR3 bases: TGCGCCAGCAGCCCGGAGGCTGGGGAGCAGTACTTC.

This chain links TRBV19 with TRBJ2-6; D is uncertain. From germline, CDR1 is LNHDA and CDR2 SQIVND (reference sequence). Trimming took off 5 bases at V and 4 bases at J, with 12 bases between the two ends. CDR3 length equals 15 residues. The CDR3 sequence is CASSANMDGANVLTF. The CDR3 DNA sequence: TGTGCCAGTAGTGCGAATATGGACGGGGCCAACGTCCTGACTTTC.

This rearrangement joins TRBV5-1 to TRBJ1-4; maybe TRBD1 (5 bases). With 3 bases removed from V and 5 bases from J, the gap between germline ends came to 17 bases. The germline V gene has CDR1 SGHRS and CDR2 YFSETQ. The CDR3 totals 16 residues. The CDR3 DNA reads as TGCGCCAGCAGCTCCTCTTCTGGGGGGGGAAATGAAAAACTGTTTTTT. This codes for CASSSSSGGGNEKLFF.

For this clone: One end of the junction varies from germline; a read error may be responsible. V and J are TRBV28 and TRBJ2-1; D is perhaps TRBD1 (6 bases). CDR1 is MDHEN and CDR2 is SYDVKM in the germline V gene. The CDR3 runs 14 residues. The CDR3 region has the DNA TGTGCCAACAGTTTAGTCAGGGGTCACAATGAGCAGTTCTTC. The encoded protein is CANSLVRGHNEQFF.

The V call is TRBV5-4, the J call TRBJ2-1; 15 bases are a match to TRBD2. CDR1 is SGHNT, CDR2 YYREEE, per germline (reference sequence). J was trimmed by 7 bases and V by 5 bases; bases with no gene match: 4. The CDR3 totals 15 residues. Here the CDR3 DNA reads TGTGCCAGCAGTCCCGGGACTAGCGGGAGGAATGAGCAGTTCTTC. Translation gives CASSPGTSGRNEQFF. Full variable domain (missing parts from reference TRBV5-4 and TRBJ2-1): ETGVTQSPTHLIKTRGQQVTLRCSSQSGHNTVSWYQQALGQGPQFIFQYYREEENGRGNFPPRFSGLQFPNYSSELNVNALELDDSALYLCASSPGTSGRNEQFFGPGTRLTVL.

CDR3: CSVEGIGSGDYEQYF. CDR3 DNA: TGCAGCGTTGAAGGCATAGGTTCGGGAGACTACGAGCAGTACTTC. The chain carries TRBV29-1 and TRBJ2-7, with TRBD2 as a possible D gene (6 bases). The CDR3 extends over 15 amino acids. The V end lost 1 base, the J end lost 3 bases, and 16 bases lay between the germline ends. Germline V gene data show CDR1 as SQVTM and CDR2 as ANQGSEA.

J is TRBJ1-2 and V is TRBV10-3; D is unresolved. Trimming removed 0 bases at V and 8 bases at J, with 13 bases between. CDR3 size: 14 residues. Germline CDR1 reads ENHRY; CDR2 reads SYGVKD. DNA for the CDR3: TGTGCCATCAGTGAGTCATTGGCAGGAGGCGGCTACACCTTC. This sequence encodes CAISESLAGGGYTF.

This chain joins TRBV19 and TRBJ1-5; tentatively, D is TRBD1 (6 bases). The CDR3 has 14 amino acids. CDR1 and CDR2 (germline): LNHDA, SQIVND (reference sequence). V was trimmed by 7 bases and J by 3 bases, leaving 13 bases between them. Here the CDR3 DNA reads TGTGCCAGTACTCAGGGGACCATCAATCAGCCCCAGCATTTT. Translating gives CASTQGTINQPQHF.